Sequencing of this T cell receptor (beta chain) was carried out in a study of blood T cell repertoires in COVID-19. Study-wide background: Samples of COVID-19 (acute and convalescent) were obtained from the United States, Italy and Spain.

The CDR3 has 14 residues. V lost 6 bases and J 1 base, leaving 11 bases between the germline ends. In germline, CDR1 is MNHNY, CDR2 SVGAGI (reference sequence). Original analysis: It was from reference gene primer amplification that nucleated cell counts were estimated. Generated by immunoSEQ multiplex PCR, the TCRdb table keeps only in-frame clones and is missing some. D and trimming were read from the DNA, whereas the V and J calls and clone size are those reported in that table. The sample carries about 34,000 clones, about 74% recorded once. The source material was peripheral blood. The chain joins TRBV6-6 to TRBJ2-3; D is ambiguous. This TCR was recovered from a human donor in a cohort sampled during active COVID-19. CDR3 sequence (DNA): TGTGCCAGCAGGCCAGGTGACGGCACAGATACGCAGTATTTT. Translated: CASRPGDGTDTQYF.